This T cell receptor beta chain was identified in a study of CD4 T cells in relation to SARS-CoV-2 and coronaviruses. At the level of the study: Controls used an HIV-1 Nef peptide pool or no peptide.

Here immunoSEQ multiplex PCR was the method, and the copy in TCRdb shows in-frame clones only, minus some. The table has around 23,000 clones, about 70% seen once; the top ten hold 13% to 15%. Germline V gene sequence: CDR1 SGDLS, CDR2 YYNGEE. The CDR3 consists of 13 residues. V was trimmed by 4 bases and J by 3 bases, leaving 10 bases between them. Notes on this clone: Its antigen is currently unknown.

Unexposed donor CD4+ T cells date from about 2011-2018, before the COVID-19 pandemic. CD4+ T cells were isolated from the cells after about 11 days of culture. Material: CD4+ T cells from PBMCs, cultured in vitro. The chain combines TRBV9 with TRBJ1-1; TRBD1 might be the D (6 bases). The sequence was obtained from a human donor in good health. CDR3 DNA: TGTGCCAGCAGCCCGGACAGATACACTGAAGCTTTCTTT. This translates into CASSPDRYTEAFF.